The 21 T cell receptor beta chains below come from one sample, sequenced in a study of T cell responses to AZD1222 COVID-19 vaccine. Produced via immunoSEQ multiplex PCR; TCRdb's table is partial and in-frame only. The data contain some 99,000 clones, about 90% of them seen just once; the ten biggest clones take up approximately 7.9%. The source was peripheral blood, collected on day 0 of AZD1222 vaccination. All receptors derive from an adult in good health.

This rearrangement joins TRBV10-2 to TRBJ1-1, with 9 positions matching TRBD1. CDR1 is WSHSY, CDR2 SAAADI, per germline. The V gene end was trimmed by 3 bases and the J gene end by 4 bases; junction bases not matched to a gene: 6. CDR3 length: 15 residues. CDR3 amino acids: CASSEQGAGGTEAFF. The CDR3, as DNA: TGCGCCAGCAGTGAACAGGGGGCAGGTGGCACTGAAGCTTTCTTT.

CDR3 coding DNA: TGTGCCAGCAGCTTCGACAGGGCTAGTTATGGCTACACCTTC. This translates into CASSFDRASYGYTF. The rearrangement links TRBV7-8 to TRBJ1-2, with TRBD1 identical over 7 bases. The germline gives CDR1 SGHVS, CDR2 FQNEAQ. With 3 bases clipped from V and 5 bases from J, the junction kept 6 bases outside the gene matches. This CDR3 contains 14 residues.

The rearrangement joins TRBV7-2 to TRBJ2-1; TRBD2 aligns across 9 bases. V was pared by 5 bases and J by 3 bases, with 8 bases of the junction left unmatched. Germline CDR1 and CDR2: SGHTA and FQGNSA. This CDR3 is built from 16 residues. CDR3 sequence (DNA): TGTGCCAGCAGCCGCGGGGCTAGCGGGGTCTACAATGAGCAGTTCTTC. It specifies CASSRGASGVYNEQFF.

The chain recombines TRBV5-1 with TRBJ1-4; D is possibly TRBD1 (5 bases). The germline CDR1 and CDR2 sequences are SGHRS and YFSETQ. The CDR3 runs 14 residues. V was clipped by 2 bases and J by 6 bases, with 11 bases between them. The CDR3 sequence: CASSFGQGDEKLFF. CDR3 in DNA: TGCGCCAGCAGCTTCGGGCAGGGTGATGAAAAACTGTTTTTT.

In this sample, this clone turned up once. The chain uses TRBV7-9 and TRBJ1-6; 7 bases are shared with TRBD1. Germline loops: CDR1 SEHNR, CDR2 FQNEAQ (reference sequence). The CDR3 spans 15 residues. V was clipped by 5 bases and J by 16 bases; unmatched bases: 17. CDR3 in DNA: TGTGCCAGCAGCAAGACGCGACTACAGGGGCTTTCGCTCCACTTT. Amino acids: CASSKTRLQGLSLHF.

This chain uses TRBV19 with TRBJ2-3; D gene ambiguous. V gave up 8 bases and J gave up 0 bases, with 9 bases separating them. CDR1 and CDR2 (germline): LNHDA, SQIVND (reference sequence). The length of the CDR3 is 13 residues. This CDR3 is CASLSTSTDTQYF. CDR3 nucleotides: TGTGCCAGTCTATCGACTAGCACAGATACGCAGTATTTT.

The chain recombines TRBV19 with TRBJ1-2; a weak D match, TRBD1 (6 bases). Trimming took off 5 bases at V and 3 bases at J, with 16 bases between the two ends. Germline assignment: CDR1 LNHDA and CDR2 SQIVND (reference sequence). The CDR3 loop spans 15 amino acids. The CDR3 sequence is CASSPTGYGYYGYTF. CDR3 nucleotides: TGTGCCAGTAGTCCGACAGGTTATGGGTACTATGGCTACACCTTC. The complete variable domain, with remaining parts taken from reference TRBV19 and TRBJ1-2, reads DGGITQSPKYLFRKEGQNVTLSCEQNLNHDAMYWYRQDPGQGLRLIYYSQIVNDFQKGDIAEGYSVSREKKESFPLTVTSAQKNPTAFYLCASSPTGYGYYGYTFGSGTRLTVV.

This chain connects TRBV29-1 to TRBJ2-7; D possibly corresponds to TRBD1 (5 bases). Trimming left V 4 bases short and J 4 bases short, with 29 bases between. The CDR3 loop spans 18 amino acids. Germline loops: CDR1 SQVTM, CDR2 ANQGSEA. Here the CDR3 reads CSVGRSLTPGSPLYEQYF. CDR3 sequence (DNA): TGCAGCGTTGGCAGGTCTCTTACCCCAGGGTCTCCTCTGTACGAGCAGTACTTC.

The chain combines TRBV29-1 with TRBJ1-1; possibly TRBD1 for D (5 bases). The CDR3 is made up of 14 amino acids. The germline V gene encodes CDR1 SQVTM and CDR2 ANQGSEA. Trimming left V 7 bases short and J 1 base short, with 16 bases between. The chain's CDR3 is CSAKKMGGNTEAFF. CDR3 nucleotide sequence: TGCAGCGCCAAAAAGATGGGGGGGAACACTGAAGCTTTCTTT.

The V gene is TRBV6-5, the J gene TRBJ1-6; no clear D gene. Germline V lookup: CDR1 MNHEY, CDR2 SVGAGI. This CDR3 contains 16 residues. V lost 2 bases to trimming and J lost 7 bases, with 15 bases between them. The CDR3 DNA reads TGTGCCAGCAGTTACGATTCACGTTCTAGGAATTCACCCCTCCACTTT. Protein: CASSYDSRSRNSPLHF.

A word on this clone: Other DNA sequences in this sample translate to the same CDR3. The chain couples TRBV5-1 to TRBJ2-1; no definite D call. There are 14 residues in the CDR3. V lost 0 bases to trimming and J lost 1 base, with 5 bases between them. Germline lookup yields CDR1 SGHRS and CDR2 YFSETQ. The chain's CDR3 is CASSLGGSYNEQFF. CDR3 DNA: TGCGCCAGCAGCTTGGGAGGATCCTACAATGAGCAGTTCTTC.

This clone came up once. The chain recombines TRBV30 with TRBJ1-1; 8 nucleotides align to TRBD1. CDR1 is GTSNPN, CDR2 SVGIG, per germline (reference sequence). V dropped 4 bases and J dropped 4; count of bases not matched to a gene: 11. CDR3 length: 15 residues. Written as DNA, the CDR3 is TGTGCCTGGACGGTACAGGGGGAAGGGGGCACTGAAGCTTTCTTT. Translation gives CAWTVQGEGGTEAFF.

V and J are TRBV10-3 and TRBJ1-5; D gene unclear. V lost 9 bases to trimming and J lost 0 bases, with 9 bases between them. Germline V gives CDR1 ENHRY, CDR2 SYGVKD. There are 13 residues in the CDR3. The CDR3 DNA reads as TGTGCCATTCAGGAGGATAGCAATCAGCCCCAGCATTTT. Translated: CAIQEDSNQPQHF.

The V gene is TRBV6-5, the J gene TRBJ2-3, with 8 bases lining up with TRBD2. CDR3 length: 13 amino acids. V lost 8 bases to trimming and J lost 5 bases; unmatched junction nucleotides: 6. Per the germline V gene, CDR1 is MNHEY and CDR2 is SVGAGI. CDR3 loop: CASERGPQDTQYF. The DNA of the CDR3 is TGTGCCAGCGAGCGGGGGCCCCAAGATACGCAGTATTTT.

The chain is built from TRBV5-8 and TRBJ2-3; D remains unclear. Trimming removed 4 bases at V and 3 bases at J, with 9 bases between. The CDR3 is 13 amino acids. The germline CDR1 and CDR2 sequences are SGHTS and YDEGEE. Here the CDR3 reads CASSLIVTDTQYF. Here the CDR3 DNA reads TGTGCCAGCAGCCTAATTGTAACAGATACGCAGTATTTT.

The chain carries TRBV12-3 or TRBV12-4 and TRBJ1-3, with 7 bases aligning to TRBD1. Trimming at V came to 5 bases and at J to 10 bases, leaving 5 bases not matched to a gene. The CDR3 extends over 12 amino acids. CDR3 nucleotide sequence: TGTGCCAGCAGTCGACAGGGAACGACCATATATTTT. The encoded protein is CASSRQGTTIYF.

The chain has TRBV6-2 or TRBV6-3 and TRBJ1-6; D gene ambiguous. Germline CDR1 reads MNHEY; CDR2 reads SVGEGT. This CDR3 is built from 14 residues. V dropped 6 bases and J dropped 0 bases, with 6 bases sitting between them. CDR3 residues: CASSESSYNSPLHF. The CDR3 DNA reads as TGTGCCAGCAGCGAGAGCTCCTATAATTCACCCCTCCACTTT.

The chain couples TRBV18 to TRBJ1-1; D call uncertain. Germline CDR1 reads KGHSH; CDR2 reads LQKENI. This CDR3 has 14 residues. Deletions cut 6 bases from V and 1 base from J, with 12 bases between. For the CDR3, the DNA is TGTGCCAGCTCGTCACGCTCTTGGAACACTGAAGCTTTCTTT. This sequence encodes CASSSRSWNTEAFF.

The rearrangement joins TRBV10-3 to TRBJ1-5; D may be TRBD1 (5 bases). This CDR3 comprises 14 residues. V shed 9 bases and J shed 4 bases, with 16 bases lying between them. Looked up from germline, CDR1 is ENHRY and CDR2 is SYGVKD. The CDR3 here is CAIGRSGGNQPQHF. The CDR3 DNA sequence: TGTGCCATTGGCCGGTCCGGGGGGAATCAGCCCCAGCATTTT.

CDR3 sequence: CASSERQGNYGYTF. The CDR3 DNA is TGTGCCAGCAGTGAACGACAGGGCAACTATGGCTACACCTTC. The chain is built from TRBV2 and TRBJ1-2; TRBD1 agrees at 7 bases. The CDR3 sequence is 14 residues long. Germline V CDR1 and CDR2: SNHLY, FYNNEI. V gave up 2 bases and J gave up 2 bases; unmatched junction bases: 2.

This chain uses TRBV5-4 with TRBJ2-5; 10 positions agree with TRBD2. V lost 4 bases, J lost 3 bases, and 6 bases stayed unmatched. Germline V gene data show CDR1 as SGHNT and CDR2 as YYREEE (reference sequence). The CDR3 contains 15 residues. This CDR3 reads CASSALGTSEETQYF. As DNA, the CDR3 is TGTGCCAGCAGCGCTCTAGGGACTAGCGAAGAGACCCAGTACTTC.